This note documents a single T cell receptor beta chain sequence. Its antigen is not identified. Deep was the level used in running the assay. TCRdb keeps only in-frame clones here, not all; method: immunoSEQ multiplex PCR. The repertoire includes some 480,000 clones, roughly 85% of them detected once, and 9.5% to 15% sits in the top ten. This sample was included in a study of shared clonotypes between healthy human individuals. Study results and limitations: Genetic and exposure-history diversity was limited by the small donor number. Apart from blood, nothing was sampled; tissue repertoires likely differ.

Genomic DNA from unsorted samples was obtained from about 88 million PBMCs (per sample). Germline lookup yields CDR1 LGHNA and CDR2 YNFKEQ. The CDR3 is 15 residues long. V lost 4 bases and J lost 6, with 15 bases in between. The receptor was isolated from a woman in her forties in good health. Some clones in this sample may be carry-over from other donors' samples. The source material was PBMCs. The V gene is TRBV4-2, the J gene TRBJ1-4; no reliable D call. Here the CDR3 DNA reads TGTGCCAGCAGCCCCACCATTAGTGGAGATGAAAAACTGTTTTTT. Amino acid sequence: CASSPTISGDEKLFF.